This TCR beta chain comes out of a study of blood T cell repertoires in COVID-19 (dated by TCRdb to 2018 to 2021). About the study as a whole: Collaborator samples came from the United States, Italy and Spain and covered acute and convalescent phases of COVID-19. Where HLA class I and class II types were available, the types were taken from metadata supplied by the sample provider, not from assay-based typing. The repertoires were released in a freely available public database intended as a resource for research on the immune response to SARS-CoV-2. The samples were drawn from two sources: the first 160 participants of the ongoing ImmuneRACE study, and 1,254 subjects contributed by 6 global collaborators. The material from the prospective study consisted of cDNA or gDNA derived from T cells, B-cell-depleted T cells, or PBMCs. Deeply sampled blood TCRbeta repertoires from subjects exposed to, actively infected with, or recovered from COVID-19 were included in the dataset. The sample metadata nearly always contained a de-identified subject ID, COVID-19 status, age in years and sex. Findings and caveats that apply to the study as a whole: The quantity of clinical and demographic metadata differed by source and by participant and was supplied without curation.

V and J lose 4 bases and 2 bases, and a span of 18 bases separates them. The CDR3 starts with the cysteine, ends with the phenylalanine, and has 16 residues. Of all the DNA, just the CDR3 is kept, 48 bases in frame from base 1. From the germline V gene, CDR1 is SGDLS and CDR2 is YYNGEE. About this clone: Its antigen has not been determined. Base-call qualities are not available, and no considerably larger clone is one nucleotide away.

The immunoSEQ Assay, a bias-controlled multiplex PCR, was used to amplify TCRbeta CDR3 regions from genomic DNA. The published analysis was carried out like this. The number of nucleated cells in each sample was estimated by amplification of reference gene primers within the assay. To quantify the absolute abundance of each unique TCRbeta CDR3 rearrangement, sequence reads were collapsed and filtered. For each sample, productive Simpson clonality was calculated as the square root of Simpson's diversity index over productive rearrangements. Drawn from immuneACCESS, this table holds only the in-frame rearrangements with V and J called that TCRdb kept. Clones are partly lost; checked studies trace under half to an unresolved V gene and leave the rest unexplained. V, J and clone size are those of that table, while D and trimming were read from the DNA. This sample has approximately 310,000 clones in its table, and approximately 88% of those were observed once. Of the sample, approximately 4.7% falls within the top ten clones.

Participants in the prospective study were enrolled through a virtual design, were aged about 18 to 100 years, and lived in roughly 25 United States geographic areas. In the prospective study, participants were assigned to cohorts based on the clinical history participants reported in a screening survey and a study questionnaire. Recovered participants in ImmuneRACE Cohort 3 were defined as having two consecutive negative NP/OP PCR tests, clearance from a healthcare professional, or resolution of symptoms. In the prospective study, mobile phlebotomists collected whole blood, serum and a nasopharyngeal or oropharyngeal swab from each participant. Participants in the prospective study had the option to provide additional blood draws and questionnaires over a roughly 2-month period. Blood samples from the prospective study were shipped frozen or at room temperature prior to DNA extraction.

Sequenced sample: PBMCs or T cells enriched from blood (not recorded which). The clonotype originates from a man aged 55 to 70 who had recovered from COVID-19. This chain joins TRBV9 to TRBJ2-5; the D segment could be TRBD1, given 6 matching bases. CDR3 region: CASSPQPTGEQETQYF. The bases read TGTGCCAGCAGCCCCCAGCCGACAGGAGAACAAGAGACCCAGTACTTC.